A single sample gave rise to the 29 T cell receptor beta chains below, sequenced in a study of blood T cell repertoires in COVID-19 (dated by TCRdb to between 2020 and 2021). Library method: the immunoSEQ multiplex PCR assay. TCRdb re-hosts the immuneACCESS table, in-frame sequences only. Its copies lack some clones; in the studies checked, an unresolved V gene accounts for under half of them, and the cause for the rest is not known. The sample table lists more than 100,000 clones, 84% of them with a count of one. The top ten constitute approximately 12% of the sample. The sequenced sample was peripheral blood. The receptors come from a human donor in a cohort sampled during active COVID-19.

For the CDR3, the DNA is TGTGCCAGCAGCCAAGGGACAGTCTATGGCTACACCTTC. Its protein product is CASSQGTVYGYTF. V is TRBV3-1 (or the pseudogene TRBV3-2) and J is TRBJ1-2; D is perhaps TRBD1 (6 bases). V lost 1 base and J lost 4, with 7 bases in between. The CDR3 has 13 residues. Germline V gene data show CDR1 as LGHDT and CDR2 as YNNKEL (reference sequence).

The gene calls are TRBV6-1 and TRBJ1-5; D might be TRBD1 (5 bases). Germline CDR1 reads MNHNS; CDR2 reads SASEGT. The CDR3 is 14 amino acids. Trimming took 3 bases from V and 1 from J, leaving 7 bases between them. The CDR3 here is CASSERQSNQPQHF. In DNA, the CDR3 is TGTGCCAGCAGTGAGAGACAGAGCAATCAGCCCCAGCATTTT.

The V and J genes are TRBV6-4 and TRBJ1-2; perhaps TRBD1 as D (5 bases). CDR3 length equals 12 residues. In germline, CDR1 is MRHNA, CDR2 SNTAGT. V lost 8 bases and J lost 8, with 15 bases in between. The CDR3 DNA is TGTGCCAGCCTCACCGGCAGGGCGGGCTACACCTTC. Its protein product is CASLTGRAGYTF.

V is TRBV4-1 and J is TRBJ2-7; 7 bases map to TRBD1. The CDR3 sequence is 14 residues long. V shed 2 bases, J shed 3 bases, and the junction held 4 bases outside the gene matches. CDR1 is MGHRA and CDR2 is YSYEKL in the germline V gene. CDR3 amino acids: CASSQTRQGYEQYF. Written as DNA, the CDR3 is TGCGCCAGCAGCCAAACGAGACAGGGCTACGAGCAGTACTTC.

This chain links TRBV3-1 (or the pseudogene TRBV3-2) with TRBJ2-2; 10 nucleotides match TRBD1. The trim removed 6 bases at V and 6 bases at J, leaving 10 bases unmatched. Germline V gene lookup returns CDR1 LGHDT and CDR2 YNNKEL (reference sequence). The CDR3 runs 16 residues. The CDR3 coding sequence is TGTGCCAGCAGTCAAAAGGGACAGGGGTCCCCCGGGGAGCTGTTTTTT. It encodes CASSQKGQGSPGELFF.

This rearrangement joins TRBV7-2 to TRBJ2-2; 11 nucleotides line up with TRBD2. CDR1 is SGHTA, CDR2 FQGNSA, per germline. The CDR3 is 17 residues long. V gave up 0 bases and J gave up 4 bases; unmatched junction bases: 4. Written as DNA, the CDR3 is TGTGCCAGCAGCTTAGCTAGCGGGGGGGCGAGCACCGGGGAGCTGTTTTTT. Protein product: CASSLASGGASTGELFF.

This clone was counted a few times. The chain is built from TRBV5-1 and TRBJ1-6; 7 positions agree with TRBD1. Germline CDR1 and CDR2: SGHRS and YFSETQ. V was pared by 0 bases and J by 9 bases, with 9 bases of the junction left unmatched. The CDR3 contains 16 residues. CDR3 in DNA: TGCGCCAGCAGCTTGGATGGAGGGGGCGAGGGTTCACCCCTCCACTTT. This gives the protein CASSLDGGGEGSPLHF.

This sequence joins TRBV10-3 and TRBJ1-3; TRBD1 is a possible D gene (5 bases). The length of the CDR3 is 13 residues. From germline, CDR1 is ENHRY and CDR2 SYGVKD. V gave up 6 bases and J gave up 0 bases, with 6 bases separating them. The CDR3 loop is CAISQGSGNTIYF. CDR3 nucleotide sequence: TGTGCCATCAGCCAGGGCTCTGGAAACACCATATATTTT.

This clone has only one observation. CDR3 nucleotides: TGTGCCAGTGGGGGGGGCAGAAGCGTCTATGGCTACACCTTC. This encodes CASGGGRSVYGYTF. V and J are TRBV19 and TRBJ1-2; a weak D match, TRBD1 (6 bases). Germline V gene sequence: CDR1 LNHDA, CDR2 SQIVND (reference sequence). The CDR3 has 14 amino acids. The germline V and J ends were trimmed by 8 bases and 4 bases, with 17 bases remaining between them.

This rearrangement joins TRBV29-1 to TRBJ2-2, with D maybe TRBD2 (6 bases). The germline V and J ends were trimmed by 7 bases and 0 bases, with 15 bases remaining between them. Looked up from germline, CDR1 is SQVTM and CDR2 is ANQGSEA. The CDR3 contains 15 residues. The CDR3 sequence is CSARTGTANTGELFF. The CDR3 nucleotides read TGCAGCGCCAGAACCGGGACTGCGAACACCGGGGAGCTGTTTTTT.

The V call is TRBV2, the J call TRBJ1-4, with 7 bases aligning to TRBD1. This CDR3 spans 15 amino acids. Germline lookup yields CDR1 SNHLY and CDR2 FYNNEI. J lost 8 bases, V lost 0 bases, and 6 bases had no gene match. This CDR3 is CASSEAAGGFEKLFF. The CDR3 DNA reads TGTGCCAGCAGTGAAGCGGCAGGGGGTTTCGAAAAACTGTTTTTT.

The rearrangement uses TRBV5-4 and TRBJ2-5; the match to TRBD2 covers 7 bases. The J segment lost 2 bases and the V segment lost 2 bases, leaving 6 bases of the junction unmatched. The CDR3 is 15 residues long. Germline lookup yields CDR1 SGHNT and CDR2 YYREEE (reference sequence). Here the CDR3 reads CASSLAGRLQETQYF. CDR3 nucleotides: TGTGCCAGCAGCTTAGCGGGGCGATTACAAGAGACCCAGTACTTC.

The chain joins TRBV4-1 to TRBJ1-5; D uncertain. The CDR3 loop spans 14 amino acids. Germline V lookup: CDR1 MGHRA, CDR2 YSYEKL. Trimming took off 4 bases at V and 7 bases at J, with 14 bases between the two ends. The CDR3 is CASSPRVAGQPQHF. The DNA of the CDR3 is TGCGCCAGCAGCCCCCGGGTAGCGGGACAGCCCCAGCATTTT.

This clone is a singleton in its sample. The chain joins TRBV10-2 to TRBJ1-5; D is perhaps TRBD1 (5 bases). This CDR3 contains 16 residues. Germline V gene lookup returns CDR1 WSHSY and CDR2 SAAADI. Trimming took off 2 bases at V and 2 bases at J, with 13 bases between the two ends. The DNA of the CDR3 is TGCGCCAGCAGTGAGAGGGGTACGGGAGGCAATCAGCCCCAGCATTTT. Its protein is CASSERGTGGNQPQHF.

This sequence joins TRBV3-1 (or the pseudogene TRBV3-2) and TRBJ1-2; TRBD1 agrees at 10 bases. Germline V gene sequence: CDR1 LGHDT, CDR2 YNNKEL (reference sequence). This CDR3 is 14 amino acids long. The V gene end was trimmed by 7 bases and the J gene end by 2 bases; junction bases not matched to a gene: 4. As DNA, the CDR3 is TGTGCCAGCAAGACAGGGGGCGCAAACTATGGCTACACCTTC. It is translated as CASKTGGANYGYTF.

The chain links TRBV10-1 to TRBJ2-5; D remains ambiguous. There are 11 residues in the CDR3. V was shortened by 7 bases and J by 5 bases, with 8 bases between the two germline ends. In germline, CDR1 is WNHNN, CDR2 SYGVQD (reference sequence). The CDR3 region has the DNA TGCGCCAGCACCCCCGGGGAGACCCAGTACTTC. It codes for CASTPGETQYF.

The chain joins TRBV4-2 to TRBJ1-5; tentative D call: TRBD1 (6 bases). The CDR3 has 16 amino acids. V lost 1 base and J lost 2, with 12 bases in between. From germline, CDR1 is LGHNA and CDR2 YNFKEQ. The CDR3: CASSQGPDRGNQPQHF. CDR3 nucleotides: TGTGCCAGCAGCCAAGGTCCGGACAGAGGCAATCAGCCCCAGCATTTT.

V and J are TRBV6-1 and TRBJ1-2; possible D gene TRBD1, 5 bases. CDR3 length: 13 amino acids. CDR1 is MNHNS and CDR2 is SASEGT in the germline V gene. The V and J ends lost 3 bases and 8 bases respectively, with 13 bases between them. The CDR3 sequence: CASSESRVWGYTF. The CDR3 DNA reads TGTGCCAGCAGTGAGTCCAGGGTCTGGGGCTACACCTTC.

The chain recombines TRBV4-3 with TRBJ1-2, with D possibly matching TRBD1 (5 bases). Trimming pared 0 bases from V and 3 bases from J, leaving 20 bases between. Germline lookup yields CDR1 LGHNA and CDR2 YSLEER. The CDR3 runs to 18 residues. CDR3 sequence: CASSQDLVRAGSDYGYTF. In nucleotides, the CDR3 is TGCGCCAGCAGCCAAGATCTGGTTCGGGCAGGGTCGGACTATGGCTACACCTTC.

CDR3 DNA: TGTGCCAGCAGTGACTACAGGGGTAGTGAAAAACTGTTTTTT. It yields the protein CASSDYRGSEKLFF. The V call is TRBV2, the J call TRBJ1-4; TRBD1 aligns across 7 bases. This CDR3 has 14 residues. The V segment lost 3 bases and the J segment 7 bases; nucleotides outside the gene matches: 5. Germline V lookup: CDR1 SNHLY, CDR2 FYNNEI.

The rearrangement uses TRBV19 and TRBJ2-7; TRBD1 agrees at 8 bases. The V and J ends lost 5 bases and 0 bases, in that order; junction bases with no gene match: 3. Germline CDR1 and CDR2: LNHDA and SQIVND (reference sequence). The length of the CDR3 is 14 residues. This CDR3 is CASSGTGGSYEQYF. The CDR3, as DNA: TGTGCCAGTAGTGGGACAGGTGGCTCCTACGAGCAGTACTTC.

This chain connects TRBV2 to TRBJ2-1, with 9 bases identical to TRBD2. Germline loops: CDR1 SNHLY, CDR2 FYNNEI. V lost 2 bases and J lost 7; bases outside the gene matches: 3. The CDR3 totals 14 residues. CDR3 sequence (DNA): TGTGCCAGCAGTGAATCTCTAGCGGGAAATGAGCAGTTCTTC. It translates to CASSESLAGNEQFF.

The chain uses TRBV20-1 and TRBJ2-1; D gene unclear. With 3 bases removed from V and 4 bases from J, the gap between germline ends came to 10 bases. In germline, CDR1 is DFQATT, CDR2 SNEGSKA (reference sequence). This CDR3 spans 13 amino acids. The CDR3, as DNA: TGCAGTGCTAGTGTCCCCGTTTACAATGAGCAGTTCTTC. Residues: CSASVPVYNEQFF.

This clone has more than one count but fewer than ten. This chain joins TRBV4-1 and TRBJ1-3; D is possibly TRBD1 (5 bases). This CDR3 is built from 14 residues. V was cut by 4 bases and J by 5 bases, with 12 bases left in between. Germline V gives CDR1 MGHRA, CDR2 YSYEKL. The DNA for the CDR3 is TGCGCCAGCAGCCGCCCGACAGCGAGAAACACCATATATTTT. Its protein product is CASSRPTARNTIYF.

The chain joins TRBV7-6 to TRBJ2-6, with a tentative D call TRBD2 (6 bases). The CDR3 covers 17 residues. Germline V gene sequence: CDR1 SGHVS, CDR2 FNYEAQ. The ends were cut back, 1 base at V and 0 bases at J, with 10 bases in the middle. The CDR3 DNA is TGTGCCAGCAGCTTAGGGTTCGGGAGCTCTGGGGCCAACGTCCTGACTTTC. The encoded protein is CASSLGFGSSGANVLTF.

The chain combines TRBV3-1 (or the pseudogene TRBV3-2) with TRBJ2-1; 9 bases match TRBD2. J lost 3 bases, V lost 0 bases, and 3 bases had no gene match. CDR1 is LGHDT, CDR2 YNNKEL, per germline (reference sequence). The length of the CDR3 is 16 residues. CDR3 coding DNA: TGTGCCAGCAGCCAAGATCTAGCGGGGAACTACAATGAGCAGTTCTTC. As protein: CASSQDLAGNYNEQFF.

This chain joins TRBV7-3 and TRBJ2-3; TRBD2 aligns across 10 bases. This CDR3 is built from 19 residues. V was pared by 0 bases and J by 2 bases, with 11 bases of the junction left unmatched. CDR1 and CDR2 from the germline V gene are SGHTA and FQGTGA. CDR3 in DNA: TGTGCCAGCAGCTTAACAAGTCCGGGACTAGCGATCGACACAGATACGCAGTATTTT. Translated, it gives CASSLTSPGLAIDTDTQYF.

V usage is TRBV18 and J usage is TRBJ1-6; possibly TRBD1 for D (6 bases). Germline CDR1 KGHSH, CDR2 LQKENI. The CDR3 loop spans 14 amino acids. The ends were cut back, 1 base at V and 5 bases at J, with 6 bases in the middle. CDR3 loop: CASSPQGDNSPLHF. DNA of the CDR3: TGTGCCAGCTCACCACAGGGGGATAATTCACCCCTCCACTTT.

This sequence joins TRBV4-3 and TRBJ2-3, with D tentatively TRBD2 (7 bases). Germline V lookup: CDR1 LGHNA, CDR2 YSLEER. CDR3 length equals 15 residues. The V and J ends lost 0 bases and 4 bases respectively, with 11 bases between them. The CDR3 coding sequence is TGCGCCAGCAGCCAAGATGGGAGGGGGTCAGATACGCAGTATTTT. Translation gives CASSQDGRGSDTQYF.